This is a list of T cell receptor beta chains from one sample in a study of shared clonotypes between healthy human individuals. Generated by immunoSEQ multiplex PCR, the TCRdb table keeps only in-frame clones and is missing some. The sample gives more than 1,200,000 clones, just under 99% of which show up once; over 0.3% is in the top ten. Material: naive CD4+ T cells sorted from blood. The receptors here all came from a man aged 30-40 years in good health. Each CDR3 is given with its conserved first and last residue. Each record gives: V gene, D gene, J gene, CDR3 protein, CDR3 DNA. A D gene is named only where the DNA matches it firmly.

V gene: TRBV29-1
D gene: TRBD1
J gene: TRBJ1-1
CDR3 protein: CSSTRPGQGIVEAFF
CDR3 DNA: TGCAGTTCTACAAGACCGGGACAGGGAATAGTGGAGGCTTTCTTT

V gene: TRBV5-4
D gene: .
J gene: TRBJ2-1
CDR3 protein: CASSLKSYNEQFF
CDR3 DNA: TGTGCCAGCAGCTTGAAGTCCTACAATGAGCAGTTCTTC

V gene: TRBV7-2
D gene: .
J gene: TRBJ1-4
CDR3 protein: CASSLRRDGEKLFF
CDR3 DNA: TGTGCCAGCAGCTTGCGGAGGGATGGAGAAAAACTGTTTTTT

V gene: TRBV10-3
D gene: TRBD1
J gene: TRBJ1-5
CDR3 protein: CAISGTGGGGSNQPQHF
CDR3 DNA: TGTGCCATCAGTGGGACAGGGGGCGGCGGAAGCAATCAGCCCCAGCATTTT

V gene: TRBV15
D gene: .
J gene: TRBJ2-7
CDR3 protein: CATSRDHPSSYEQYF
CDR3 DNA: TGTGCCACCAGCAGAGATCATCCCAGCTCCTACGAGCAGTACTTC

V gene: TRBV19
D gene: TRBD2
J gene: TRBJ2-5
CDR3 protein: CASSTTGLAGNQETQYF
CDR3 DNA: TGTGCCAGTAGTACAACCGGACTAGCGGGGAACCAAGAGACCCAGTACTTC

V gene: TRBV2
D gene: TRBD2
J gene: TRBJ2-3
CDR3 protein: CANLAGAHTDTQYF
CDR3 DNA: TGTGCCAATTTAGCGGGAGCACACACAGATACGCAGTATTTT

V gene: TRBV5-1
D gene: .
J gene: TRBJ1-1
CDR3 protein: CASSLAYSPKGFF
CDR3 DNA: TGCGCCAGCAGCTTGGCATACTCTCCCAAGGGTTTCTTT

V gene: TRBV6-6
D gene: .
J gene: TRBJ2-7
CDR3 protein: CASSSPGGPHDEQYF
CDR3 DNA: TGTGCCAGCAGTTCACCAGGAGGGCCGCACGACGAGCAGTACTTC

V gene: TRBV5-8
D gene: .
J gene: TRBJ1-5
CDR3 protein: CASSRIFGGSFQPQHF
CDR3 DNA: TGTGCCAGCAGCCGGATTTTTGGGGGTTCCTTTCAGCCCCAGCATTTT

V gene: TRBV10-3
D gene: .
J gene: TRBJ1-2
CDR3 protein: CASNRDLNYGYTF
CDR3 DNA: TGTGCCAGCAACAGGGACCTTAACTATGGCTACACCTTC

V gene: TRBV7-8
D gene: .
J gene: TRBJ2-3
CDR3 protein: CASSRRADTQYF
CDR3 DNA: TGTGCCAGCAGCCGTCGGGCAGATACGCAGTATTTT

V gene: TRBV10-3
D gene: TRBD2
J gene: TRBJ2-7
CDR3 protein: CAISASGRSYEQYF
CDR3 DNA: TGTGCCATCAGCGCTAGCGGGAGGAGTTACGAGCAGTACTTC